This T cell receptor beta chain was sequenced for a study of regulatory T cells in long-lasting Graves disease. This clonotype has more than one count but fewer than ten. A far larger clone differs by one base, so this is likely a read error. Arm-PCR of CDR3 regions with iRepertoire HTBI primers generated TCR beta libraries. One entry per CDR3 protein, called by TCRdb with MiXCR from the multiplex PCR reads. This table has over 350,000 distinct CDR3 sequences, 11% to 15% appearing once. The CDR3 is 13 amino acids. Germline V gene sequence: CDR1 SGHAT, CDR2 FQNNGV. V lost 7 bases and J lost 2, with 12 bases in between. This sample's time point: newly diagnosed GD, antithyroid drugs for less than 3 months. Generation of the TCR library employed RNA extracted from PBMCs. These data also formed part of another study, on T cells in Graves' hyperthyroidism and ophthalmopathy. That source reports: Stable hyperthyroidism was separated from ophthalmopathy by a model based on 13 V-J features.

This receptor was taken from a woman aged 45-60 years with Graves disease. The V gene is TRBV11-2, the J gene TRBJ2-7; D is undetermined. The sequences come from peripheral blood mononuclear cells (PBMCs), collected at new diagnosis, from a patient treated with antithyroid drugs. CDR3 amino acids: CASILGTAYEQYF. CDR3 DNA: TGTGCCAGCATCCTTGGCACCGCCTACGAGCAGTACTTC.